This T cell receptor beta chain was sequenced during a study of human T cells and chemical hapten exposure. TCRdb redid the calling of the RACE reads with MiXCR, one entry per CDR3 protein. This table has approximately 350,000 distinct CDR3 sequences, roughly 6.9% appearing once. As concerns this clonotype: The junction and the germline gene differ at one end; a read error may be behind it.

Time point denoted: patch test 1, 2 weeks after DPC sensitization. Treatment of the sample: therapeutic diphenylcyclopropenone sensitization with weekly scalp DPC. The starting material was whole blood, obtained in connection with sensitization to the hapten diphenylcyclopropenone (DPC). This sequence was found in a woman between 18 and 29 years old with alopecia areata. Some clones in this sample may be carry-over from other donors' samples.

CDR3 in DNA: TGTGCCAGCAGCAGGTCTTTGAACCCTGAAGCTTTCTTT. Protein sequence: CASSRSLNPEAFF. This sequence joins TRBV5-4 and TRBJ1-1; D not certain. The germline V gene has CDR1 SGHNT and CDR2 YYREEE (reference sequence). The CDR3 sequence is 13 residues long.